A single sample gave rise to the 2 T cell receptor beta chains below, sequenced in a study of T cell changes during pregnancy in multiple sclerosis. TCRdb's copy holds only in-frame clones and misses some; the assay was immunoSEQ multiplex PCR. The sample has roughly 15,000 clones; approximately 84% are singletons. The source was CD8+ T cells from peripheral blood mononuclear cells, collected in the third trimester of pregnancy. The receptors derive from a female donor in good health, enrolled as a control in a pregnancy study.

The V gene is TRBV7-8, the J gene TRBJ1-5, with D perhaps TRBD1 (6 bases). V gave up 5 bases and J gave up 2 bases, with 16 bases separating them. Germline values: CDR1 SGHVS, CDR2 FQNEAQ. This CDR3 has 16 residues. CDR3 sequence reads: CASSASGGLGNQPQHF. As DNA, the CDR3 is TGTGCCAGCAGCGCCTCGGGGGGCTTGGGCAATCAGCCCCAGCATTTT.

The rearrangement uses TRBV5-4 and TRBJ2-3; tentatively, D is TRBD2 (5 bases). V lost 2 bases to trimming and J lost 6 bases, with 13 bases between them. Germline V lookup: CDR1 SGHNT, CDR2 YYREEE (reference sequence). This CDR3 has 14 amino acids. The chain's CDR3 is CASSFGDLADTQYF. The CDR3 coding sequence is TGTGCCAGCAGCTTCGGGGATCTTGCCGATACGCAGTATTTT.